This T cell receptor beta chain was sequenced during a study of T-cell reconstitution after alpha-beta-depleted transplantation in children. Notes on the study in general: The origin of alpha-beta T cells about two months after transplant was reportedly several hundred expanded graft clones.

This clonotype was picked up many times. The antigen remains undetermined. The authors prepared the TCRbeta library with unique molecular identifiers. TCRdb fed the PCR reads into MiXCR, producing one record per CDR3 protein. The sample lists fewer than 700,000 distinct CDR3 sequences; 10% to 15% were seen once. V lost 4 bases and J 5 bases, leaving 8 bases between the germline ends. The germline gives CDR1 SQVTM, CDR2 ANQGSEA. The CDR3 extends over 12 amino acids. The TCR sequence derives from a male patient younger than 18 who had a stem cell transplant for acute myeloid leukemia, so the T cells may come from the graft donor. V is TRBV29-1 and J is TRBJ2-2, with no clear D. Here the sequenced sample was PBMCs, mostly from graft donor cells, taken 360 days after TCRalphabeta/CD19-depleted stem cell transplant. Here the CDR3 DNA reads TGCAGCGTTGCCATGGGAACCGGGGAGCTGTTTTTT. The encoded protein is CSVAMGTGELFF.